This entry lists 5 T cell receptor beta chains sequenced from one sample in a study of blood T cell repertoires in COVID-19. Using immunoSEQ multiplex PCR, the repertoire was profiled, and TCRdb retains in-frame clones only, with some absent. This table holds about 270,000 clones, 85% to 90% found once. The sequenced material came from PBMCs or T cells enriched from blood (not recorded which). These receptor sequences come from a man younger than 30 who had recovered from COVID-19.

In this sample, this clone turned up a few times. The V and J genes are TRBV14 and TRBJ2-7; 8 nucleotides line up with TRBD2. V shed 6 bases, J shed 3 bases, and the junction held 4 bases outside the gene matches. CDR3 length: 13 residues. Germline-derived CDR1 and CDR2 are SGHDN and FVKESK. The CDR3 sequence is CASRRAGDYEQYF. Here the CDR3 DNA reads TGTGCCAGCAGGCGAGCGGGGGACTACGAGCAGTACTTC.

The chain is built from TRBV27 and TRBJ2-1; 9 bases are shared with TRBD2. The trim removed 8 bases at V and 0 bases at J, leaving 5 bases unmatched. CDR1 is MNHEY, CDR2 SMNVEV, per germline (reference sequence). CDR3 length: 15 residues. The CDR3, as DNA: TGTGCCAGCGGACTAGCGCCTAGCTCCTACAATGAGCAGTTCTTC. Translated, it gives CASGLAPSSYNEQFF.

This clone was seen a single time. This CDR3 is CASSLGDRGGYTF. The CDR3 DNA sequence: TGCGCCAGCAGCTTGGGGGACAGGGGTGGCTACACCTTC. The chain recombines TRBV5-1 with TRBJ1-2; 10 bases line up with TRBD1. Trimming cost V 0 bases and J 7 bases; bases outside gene matches: 0. Germline CDR1 SGHRS, CDR2 YFSETQ. The CDR3 covers 13 residues.

The CDR3 is CASSQAGQGVEEKLFF. CDR3 in DNA: TGCGCCAGCAGCCAAGCTGGACAGGGTGTAGAGGAAAAACTGTTTTTT. The chain has TRBV4-1 and TRBJ1-4; 8 bases match TRBD1. Trimming at V came to 1 base and at J to 8 bases, leaving 9 bases not matched to a gene. Germline values: CDR1 MGHRA, CDR2 YSYEKL. The CDR3 covers 16 residues.

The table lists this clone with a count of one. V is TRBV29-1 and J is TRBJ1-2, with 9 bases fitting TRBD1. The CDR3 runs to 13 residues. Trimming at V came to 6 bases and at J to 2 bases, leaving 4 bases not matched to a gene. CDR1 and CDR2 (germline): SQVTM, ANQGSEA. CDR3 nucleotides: TGCAGCGTGGACAGGGGAGTAAACTATGGCTACACCTTC. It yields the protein CSVDRGVNYGYTF.